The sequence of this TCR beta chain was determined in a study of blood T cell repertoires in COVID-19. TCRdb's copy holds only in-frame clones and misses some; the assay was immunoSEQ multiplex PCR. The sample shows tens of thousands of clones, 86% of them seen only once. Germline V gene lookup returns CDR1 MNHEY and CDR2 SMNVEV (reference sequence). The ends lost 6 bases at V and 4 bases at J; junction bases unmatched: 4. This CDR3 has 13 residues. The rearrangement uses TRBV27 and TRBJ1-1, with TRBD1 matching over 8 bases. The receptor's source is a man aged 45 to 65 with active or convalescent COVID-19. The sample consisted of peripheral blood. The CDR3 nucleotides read TGTGCCAGCAGGACAACAGGGGGCACTGAAGCTTTCTTT. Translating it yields CASRTTGGTEAFF.